This TCR beta chain was observed in a study of cytomegalovirus exposure and HLA in healthy donors (dated by TCRdb to 2016 to 2017). About the investigation overall: In an earlier analysis of under 600 of the donors, 276 Gb of sequence data and approximately 120 million unique TCR beta sequences from about 179 million T cells were reported. Besides the first cohort of about 730 subjects, a separate validation cohort made up of some 110 different subjects was used. Typing coverage varied by locus: roughly 620-640 donors for A, B, C, DRB1 and DQB1; 522 for DQA1; about 570 for DPA1; around 450 for DPB1. Among around 400 genotyped donors of the cohort, an average of approximately 240,000 unique TCR beta nucleotide sequences was sequenced per donor, of which 15% to 20% were non-productive. Of the roughly 420 genotyped donors, 81% were placed in the genetic ancestry cluster associated with self-reported Caucasian donors. An earlier analysis of a few hundred of the donors applied high-throughput TCR beta sequencing to assess whether each TCR beta V gene segment acted as functional or pseudogenic. Five DR-DQ haplotypes were treated as single units for association and clustering because of strong linkage in the cohort. To predict cytomegalovirus infection status, the study combined high-throughput TCR immunosequencing, statistical association of individual TCRs with disease status, and machine learning. Donor age, sex, ethnicity and CMV serostatus were compiled alongside the repertoire data. The aim of the study was to test whether cataloging public T cell receptors could identify signatures of past pathogen exposure. To study patterns of TCR occurrence, a later analysis re-analyzed previously published TCR beta repertoires from more than 550 donors and added high-resolution HLA genotyping. Using immunosequencing, the study profiled T cell repertoires from roughly 650 subjects and related those repertoires to cytomegalovirus serostatus. In a later genetic analysis, genome-wide SNP genotypes for about 65% of the roughly 700 donors were used, and that subset was treated as a discovery cohort. An early release that covered fewer than 750 HLA-typed donors contained about 300 gigabases of sequencing data and some 87 million unique TCR sequences. In the later analysis, no new phenotypic data were used to find candidate immune exposures; instead, reliance was placed on TCR beta sequences and their occurrence across donors. Every discovery cohort repertoire had been produced on one sequencing platform. Both class I and class II loci were covered by HLA typing, at four-digit resolution. What the work shows at the level of the full study, not this receptor alone: The earlier analysis of 587 of the donors excluded fewer than 20 rarely observed V segments, including chromosome 9 orphons, because counts were too low. In vitro tests confirmed that a few of the cytomegalovirus-associated TCR beta chains recognize cytomegalovirus antigens. In the study, 164 TCR beta chains were listed as associated with cytomegalovirus. The classifier was reported to diagnose cytomegalovirus status with high specificity and sensitivity in both the original and validation cohorts. In a later analysis, the rate of TCR association differed among HLA loci, with DRB1 alleles having the most associated TCRs and HLA-C alleles having the fewest. The sequencing pipeline was judged likely to have produced a cluster of highly shared sequence variants as a technical artifact. Sequencing depth was assumed to be roughly uniform across donors in the presence/absence analyses, though that assumption may not hold. In a later analysis, some 18,000 TCR beta sequences were associated with specific HLA alleles at a false discovery rate of 0.05. According to a later analysis, parvovirus B19, influenza, CMV and Epstein-Barr virus appeared linked to several top co-occurrence clusters. V-gene and J-gene trimming of TCR beta chains was associated with a missense DCLRE1C variant in a later genetic analysis, and the association was replicated in an independent cohort. A later analysis found that most CMV-associated TCR beta chains appeared HLA-restricted, with HLA associations seemingly driven largely by CMV exposure. Correlated functional status among segregating V segments might reflect linkage disequilibrium, but an unknown experimental factor could not be ruled out. In a later genetic analysis, fewer N-insertions in productive TCRs were reported among donors in an Asian-associated ancestry cluster than the roughly 670-donor mean. Because some donors lacked HLA typing at each locus, the association tests relied only on the typed subset. A further reported finding was that TCR beta sequences accurately predicted the HLA-A and HLA-B alleles for most subjects in the first cohort. This cohort had only TCR beta chains sequenced, and the lack of alpha or paired-chain data limited which features could be detected. According to the authors, the approach could potentially be generalized to other disease states and immunological phenotypes. The only immune exposure information available for the cohort was CMV serostatus. In an earlier analysis of approximately 590 of the donors, most TCR beta V segments appeared in productive rearrangements about 90% or about 30% of the time, broadly matching IMGT annotations. Most TCR sequences were seen in very few donors, while some public TCRs were found in many individuals. Because the 87-base-pair reads could not distinguish some IMGT-functional V segments, including TRBV6-2 and TRBV6-3, those segments were excluded. Compared with equally common non-associated chains, HLA-associated TCR beta chains in a later analysis were more clonally expanded and had lower generation probabilities. Strong co-occurrence of HLA alleles, especially DR and DQ, made assigning TCR associations to individual alleles difficult.

Libraries were constructed by the immunoSEQ multiplex PCR assay. For the multiplex PCR, a mixture combining 60 forward primers for TCR Vbeta segments and 13 reverse primers for TCR Jbeta segments was used. Amplification of the CDR3 region of rearranged TCR beta genes was performed with a multiplex PCR assay on genomic DNA. On the Illumina HiSeq System, the amplified TCR beta libraries were sequenced as 87-base-pair reads. Under the source paper's analysis protocol: A later analysis tallied tens of millions of unique TCR beta chains across the roughly 610 repertoires, and some 12 million of those chains were shared by two or more donors. To remove PCR and sequencing errors, raw reads were error-corrected and collapsed into unique sequences using a nearest-neighbor algorithm that merged closely related sequences. Alignment of CDR3 sequences to IMGT reference sequences was used to assign V, D and J gene segments. Each retained sequence needed at least a six-nucleotide match to both a V gene segment and a J gene segment. A rearrangement was called productive if the CDR3 had no stop codons and remained in frame with V and J, and every other rearrangement was called non-productive. CDR3 was defined according to IMGT convention as the region running from the second conserved V-encoded cysteine to the conserved J-encoded phenylalanine. In an earlier analysis of some 550 of the donors, sequences lacking an unambiguous match to a single V gene segment were excluded. In an earlier analysis of approximately 610 of the donors, V segments were called functional above 56.7% productive rearrangements and were called segregating when the between-donor standard deviation exceeded 5%. A statistical classification framework was built to diagnose cytomegalovirus status from the catalog of TCR beta chain sequences. V and J gene assignment, in a later analysis, came from comparing TCR nucleotide sequences with IMGT/GENE-DB human TR gene sequences. The TCRdist pipeline was used in a later analysis to assign CDR3 sequences and most-parsimonious VDJ recombination scenarios. A later analysis defined each TCR beta chain by its CDR3 amino acid sequence plus V-gene family, and excluded reads lacking a unique V-gene family. As a way to deal with suspected cross-contamination and a sequencing artifact, a later analysis dropped 592 nucleotide sequences that were highly shared and had low generation probability. In a later analysis, a clonal expansion index for each public chain was calculated from normalized within-repertoire ranks of inferred template counts. Generation probabilities in a later analysis came from a VDJ recombination model fitted to out-of-frame rearrangements, and those results were checked against IGoR. A later analysis scored TCR-TCR, TCR-HLA and TCR-CMV co-occurrence with hypergeometric tests, applying a repertoire-size bias correction to TCR pairs. A later analysis estimated false discovery rates by permuting HLA or CMV assignments 20 times. In a later analysis, co-occurring TCRs were grouped with DBSCAN, and TCRdist sequence similarity was added when clustering was performed within HLA-allele-positive subsets. Co-occurrence clustering excluded repertoires with fewer than 30,000 or more than 120,000 public chains, plus five with anomalous nucleotide sharing. Entries here come from immuneACCESS through TCRdb and include only in-frame sequences with V and J called. Some clones fail to appear in such tables; in the studies checked, an unresolved V gene covers under half of the shortfall, and the cause of the remainder is unknown. V, J and clone size reflect that table, while D and trimming were determined from the DNA. The sample profile shows about 200,000 clones; about four fifths of them were found once. The top ten clones comprise approximately 0.092% of the sample.

Remarks on this clone: No antigen is known for it. Per-base qualities were not stored, and no clone one base away is much larger.

The cohort was made up of approximately 700 healthy bone marrow donors. All cohort members were sampled while nominally healthy, although unrecorded immune exposures were likely present. The donor tested CMV seronegative, placing the donor among the roughly 350 seronegative members of the cohort. Every donor gave a peripheral blood sample, and the peripheral blood mononuclear cells from that sample were used for TCR beta sequencing. Genomic DNA was extracted from the blood cell samples with the Qiagen DNeasy Blood Extraction Kit. Spanning cysteine to phenylalanine, the CDR3 consists of 17 amino acids. Only CDR3 DNA is held: 51 bases, read in frame from base 1. CDR1 and CDR2 were assigned from the germline V gene (reference sequence) as LNHDA and SQIVND. The junction shows trimming of 7 bases on V and 4 bases on J, plus 23 bases between the germline ends.

This sequence originates from a boy between 2 and 10 years old in good health and CMV-seronegative. Rearrangement joined TRBV19 to TRBJ2-1; the D gene lacks a confident call. Sequenced: PBMCs. CDR3 protein: CASNPSVEVPAYNEQFF. The DNA sequence is as follows: TGTGCCAGTAACCCCTCGGTAGAGGTTCCGGCTTACAATGAGCAGTTCTTC.